The 3 T cell receptor beta chains below were found in one sample sequenced in a study of blood T cell repertoires in COVID-19. Data came from immunoSEQ multiplex PCR; TCRdb stores just in-frame clones and leaves some out. The sample lists about 110,000 clones; around three quarters were seen once. The sequencing input was peripheral blood. All receptors come from a human donor in a cohort sampled during active or convalescent COVID-19.

This sequence joins TRBV30 and TRBJ2-5, with TRBD1 matching 9 bases. CDR1 is GTSNPN and CDR2 is SVGIG in the germline V gene (reference sequence). V lost 2 bases and J lost 5; bases outside the gene matches: 9. There are 15 residues in the CDR3. The chain's CDR3 is CAWSTGTGYRETQYF. The CDR3 region has the DNA TGTGCCTGGAGTACGGGGACAGGGTATCGGGAGACCCAGTACTTC. The full variable domain, with the rest looked up from reference TRBV30 and TRBJ2-5, is SQTIHQWPATLVQPVGSPLSLECTVEGTSNPNLYWYRQAAGRGLQLLFYSVGIGQISSEVPQNLSASRPQDRQFILSSKKLLLSDSGFYLCAWSTGTGYRETQYFGPGTRLLVL.

This clone appeared a single time. The chain carries TRBV9 and TRBJ2-3; perhaps TRBD1 as D (5 bases). Trimming took 4 bases from V and 10 from J, leaving 16 bases between them. CDR1 SGDLS and CDR2 YYNGEE come from the germline V gene. The CDR3 loop spans 13 amino acids. DNA for the CDR3: TGTGCCAGCAGCCCTCTTCCCGAAGGGGCGCAGTATTTT. Translation: CASSPLPEGAQYF.

The chain has TRBV28 and TRBJ2-3, with 10 bases that match TRBD1. CDR3 length: 16 amino acids. In germline, CDR1 is MDHEN, CDR2 SYDVKM. After removal of 6 bases from V and 2 bases from J, the junction contained 8 bases not matched to a gene. The CDR3 sequence is CASSRQGAVNTDTQYF. The CDR3 DNA reads TGTGCCAGCAGCCGACAGGGGGCGGTTAACACAGATACGCAGTATTTT.